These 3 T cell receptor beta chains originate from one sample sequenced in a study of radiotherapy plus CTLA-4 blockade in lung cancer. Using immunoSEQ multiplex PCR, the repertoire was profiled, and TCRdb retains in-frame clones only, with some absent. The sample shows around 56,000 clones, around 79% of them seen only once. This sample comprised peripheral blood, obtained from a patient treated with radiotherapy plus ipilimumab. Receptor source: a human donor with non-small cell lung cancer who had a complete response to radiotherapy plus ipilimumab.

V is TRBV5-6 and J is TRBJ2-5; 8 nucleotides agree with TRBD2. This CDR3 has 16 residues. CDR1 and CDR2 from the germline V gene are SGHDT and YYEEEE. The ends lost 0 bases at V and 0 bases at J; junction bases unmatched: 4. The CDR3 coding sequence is TGTGCCAGCAGCTTGGTCGGGGGGGAGTACCAAGAGACCCAGTACTTC. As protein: CASSLVGGEYQETQYF.

Here the CDR3 DNA reads TGTGCCAGCAGCGGAGGGACCGGCAATGAGCAGTTCTTC. Protein product: CASSGGTGNEQFF. The chain uses TRBV7-2 and TRBJ2-1, with TRBD2 as a possible D gene (6 bases). The CDR3 length is 13 residues. V lost 5 bases, J lost 6 bases, and 11 bases lay in between. Germline CDR1 reads SGHTA; CDR2 reads FQGNSA.

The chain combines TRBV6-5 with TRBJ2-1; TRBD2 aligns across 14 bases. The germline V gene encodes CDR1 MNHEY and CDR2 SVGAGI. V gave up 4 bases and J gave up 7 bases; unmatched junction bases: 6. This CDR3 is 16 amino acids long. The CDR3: CASSFGLAGGWNEQFF. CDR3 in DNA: TGTGCCAGCAGTTTCGGACTAGCGGGGGGCTGGAATGAGCAGTTCTTC.